The 10 T cell receptor delta chains below all came from one sample that was sequenced in a study of gamma delta lymphoproliferative disorders and STAT genes. Sequencing used genomic DNA taken from PBMCs of patients and controls. TCRdb processed the multiplex PCR reads again with the CATT caller. The sample lists around 3,600 delta-chain clones, roughly 1.2% occurring once. What was sequenced was blood. These receptors all stem from a human donor in good health.

A remark on this clone: The protein that TCRdb holds for this DNA derives from a much larger clone and differs from the translated DNA at residue 14, which likely indicates a read error; the protein shown here is translated from the DNA. This sequence joins TRDV2 and TRDJ1; 13 nucleotides align to TRDD3. The CDR3 runs to 16 residues. Germline loops: CDR1 GEAIGNYY, CDR2 EKD. J was trimmed by 13 bases and V by 3 bases; bases with no gene match: 16. In DNA form, the CDR3 reads TGTGCCTGTGACTCCATCACTGGGGGATACGATGGGGGACCCATCTTT. Translating gives CACDSITGGYDGGPIF.

A note on this clone: This DNA's translation and the protein TCRdb lists, from a much larger clone, do not match at residue 3, likely due to a read error; the protein shown is translated from the DNA. The CDR3 loop is CARDKMGASTDKLIF. CDR3 bases: TGTGCCCGTGACAAGATGGGGGCTTCCACCGATAAACTCATCTTT. This chain links TRDV2 with TRDJ1; the D gene is possibly TRDD3 (6 bases). CDR1 and CDR2 from the germline V gene are GEAIGNYY and EKD. The CDR3 runs to 15 residues.

Points on this clone: This likely stems from a read error, as it lies one base from a far larger clone. The sample has other DNA sequences that encode this CDR3 too. This sequence joins TRDV2 and TRDJ1, with D possibly matching TRDD3 (6 bases). This CDR3 has 20 amino acids. Germline V gives CDR1 GEAIGNYY, CDR2 EKD. This chain's CDR3 is CACDTVGMNAGVPYTDKLIF. CDR3 nucleotide sequence: TGCGCCTGTGACACCGTGGGAATGAACGCTGGGGTTCCGTACACCGATAAACTCATCTTT.

This clone is judged medium-sized. Other DNA sequences of this sample code for an identical CDR3. The V and J genes are TRDV1 and TRDJ3, with 9 bases that match TRDD3. CDR1 and CDR2 from the germline V gene are TSWWSYY and QGS. This CDR3 region has 23 residues. The V segment lost 3 bases and the J segment 5 bases; nucleotides outside the gene matches: 23. CDR3 loop: CALGDQGLPSVLGESRDTRQMFF. Here the CDR3 DNA reads TGTGCTCTTGGGGACCAAGGCCTTCCATCTGTACTGGGGGAAAGCCGGGACACCCGACAGATGTTTTTC.

This clone was seen a handful of times. TCRdb shows a much larger clone's protein in place of this DNA's translation, and the two differ at residue 11, likely through a read error; the protein shown is translated from the DNA. This chain joins TRDV2 and TRDJ1, with 9 bases identical to TRDD3. In germline, CDR1 is GEAIGNYY, CDR2 EKD. The CDR3 extends over 18 amino acids. The V segment lost 0 bases and the J segment 2 bases; nucleotides outside the gene matches: 12. CDR3 in amino acids: CACDTVGLGDARTDKLIF. In nucleotides, the CDR3 is TGTGCCTGTGACACCGTTGGGCTGGGGGATGCTCGAACCGATAAACTCATCTTT.

This clone was detected a few times. The V gene remains uncalled, whereas the J gene is TRDJ1; TRDD3, the table's D call, was not compared with the DNA. The CDR3 spans 17 residues. The CDR3 DNA reads as TGTGCTTCATTGTGCCTTCCCTTAGCCCTGGGGGATAAAAAACTCATCTTT. The encoded protein is CASLCLPLALGDKKLIF.

Note on this clone: The translation of this DNA and the TCRdb protein of a much larger clone differ at residue 8, probably owing to a read error; the protein shown here is translated from the DNA. CDR3 sequence reads: CACDGLGGNTDKLIF. The CDR3 nucleotides are TGTGCCTGTGACGGTCTGGGGGGTAACACCGATAAACTCATCTTT. This chain joins TRDV2 and TRDJ1; TRDD3 agrees at 7 bases. CDR1 is GEAIGNYY and CDR2 is EKD in the germline V gene. CDR3 length equals 15 residues. The trim removed 3 bases at V and 0 bases at J, leaving 6 bases unmatched.

Turning to this clone: The TCRdb protein, from a much larger clone, departs from this DNA's translation at residue 8, likely by read error; the protein shown derives from the DNA. The chain recombines TRDV2 with TRDJ1; weak D call: TRDD3 (6 bases). Trimming took off 3 bases at V and 2 bases at J, with 18 bases between the two ends. The CDR3 contains 16 residues. The germline V gene has CDR1 GEAIGNYY and CDR2 EKD. The CDR3 nucleotides are TGTGCCTGTGACCCACTGGGAGGGGGGGAGACCGATAAACTCATCTTT. Translated, it gives CACDPLGGGETDKLIF.

This clone was counted a few times. The protein held in TCRdb is that of a much larger clone and does not match this DNA's translation at residue 9, likely because of a read error; the protein shown is translated from the DNA. The J gene is TRDJ1, the V gene TRDV2; possibly TRDD3 for D (6 bases). The V gene lost 0 bases and the J gene lost 0 bases, with 25 bases spanning the gap. There are 20 residues in the CDR3. Germline CDR1 is GEAIGNYY and CDR2 is EKD. CDR3 sequence reads: CACDTVGMSAGVPYTDKLIF. The CDR3 region has the DNA TGTGCCTGTGACACCGTGGGAATGAGCGCTGGGGTTCCGTACACCGATAAACTCATCTTT.

A word on this clone: TCRdb records a much larger clone's protein for this DNA, with a difference at residue 11 that likely arises from a read error; the protein given is the translation of the DNA. V and J are TRDV1 and TRDJ1, with a tentative D call TRDD2 (6 bases). Germline V gene lookup returns CDR1 TSWWSYY and CDR2 QGS. The CDR3 has 20 residues. The V and J ends lost 0 bases and 5 bases respectively, with 28 bases between them. The chain's CDR3 is CALGELTFPLLVRDADKLIF. CDR3 DNA sequence: TGTGCTCTTGGGGAACTCACCTTCCCTTTGCTTGTGAGGGATGCAGATAAACTCATCTTT.